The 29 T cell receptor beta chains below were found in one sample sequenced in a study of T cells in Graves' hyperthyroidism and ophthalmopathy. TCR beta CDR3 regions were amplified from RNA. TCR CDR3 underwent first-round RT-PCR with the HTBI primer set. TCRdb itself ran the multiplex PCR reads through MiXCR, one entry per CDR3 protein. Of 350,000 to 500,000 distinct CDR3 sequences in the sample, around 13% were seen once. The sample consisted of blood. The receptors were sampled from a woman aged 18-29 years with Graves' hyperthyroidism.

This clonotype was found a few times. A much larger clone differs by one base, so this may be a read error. The CDR3 bases are TGTGCCATCAGTGACCGGACTAGCGGAGCTAGCACAGATACGCAGTATTTT. Translation gives CAISDRTSGASTDTQYF. The J gene is TRBJ2-3, the V gene TRBV10-3; 10 nucleotides match TRBD2. Germline CDR1 and CDR2: ENHRY and SYGVKD. V shed 3 bases and J 0 bases; nucleotides not matched to a gene: 6. The length of the CDR3 is 17 residues.

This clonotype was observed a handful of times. The CDR3 nucleotides are TGTGCCAGCAGAGCAGTCCTTGGAAACACCATATATTTT. This codes for CASRAVLGNTIYF. This chain links TRBV13 with TRBJ1-3, with D unclear. V lost 6 bases to trimming and J lost 3 bases, with 9 bases between them. Germline loops: CDR1 PRHDT, CDR2 FYEKMQ (reference sequence). This CDR3 has 13 residues. Full variable domain (missing parts from reference TRBV13 and TRBJ1-3): AAGVIQSPRHLIKEKRETATLKCYPIPRHDTVYWYQQGPGQDPQFLISFYEKMQSDKGSIPDRFSAQQFSDYHSELNMSSLELGDSALYFCASRAVLGNTIYFGEGSWLTVV.

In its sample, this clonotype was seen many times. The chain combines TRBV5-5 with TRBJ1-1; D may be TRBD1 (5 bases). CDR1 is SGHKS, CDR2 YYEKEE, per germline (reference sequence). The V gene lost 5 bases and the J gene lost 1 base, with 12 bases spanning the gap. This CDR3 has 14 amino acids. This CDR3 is CASSLGTGNTEAFF. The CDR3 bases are TGTGCCAGCAGTTTAGGGACGGGGAACACTGAAGCTTTCTTT.

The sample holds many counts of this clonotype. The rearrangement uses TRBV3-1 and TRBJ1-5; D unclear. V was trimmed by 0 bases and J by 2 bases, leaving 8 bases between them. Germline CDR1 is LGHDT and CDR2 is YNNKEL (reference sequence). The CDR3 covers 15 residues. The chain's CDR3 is CASSQDSGRNQPQHF. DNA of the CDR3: TGTGCCAGCAGCCAAGATTCAGGTCGCAATCAGCCCCAGCATTTT.

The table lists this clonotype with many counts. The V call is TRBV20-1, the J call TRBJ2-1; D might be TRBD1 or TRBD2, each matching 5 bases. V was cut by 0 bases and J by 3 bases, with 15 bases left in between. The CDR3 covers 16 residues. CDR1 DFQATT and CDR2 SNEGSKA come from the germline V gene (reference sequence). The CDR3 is CSAREKGRTHYNEQFF. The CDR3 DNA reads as TGCAGTGCTAGAGAGAAGGGACGTACACACTACAATGAGCAGTTCTTC.

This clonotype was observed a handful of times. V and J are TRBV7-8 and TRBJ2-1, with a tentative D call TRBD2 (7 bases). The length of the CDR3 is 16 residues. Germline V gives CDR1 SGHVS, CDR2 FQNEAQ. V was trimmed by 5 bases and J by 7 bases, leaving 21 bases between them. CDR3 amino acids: CASSGRAGRRGNEQFF. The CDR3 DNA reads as TGTGCCAGCAGCGGGAGGGCCGGGCGGAGGGGGAATGAGCAGTTCTTC.

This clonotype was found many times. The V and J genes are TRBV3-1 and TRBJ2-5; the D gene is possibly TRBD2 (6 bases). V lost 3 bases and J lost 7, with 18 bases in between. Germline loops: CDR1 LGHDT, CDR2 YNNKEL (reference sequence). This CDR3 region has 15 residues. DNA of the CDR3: TGTGCCAGCAGCCACCATACTAGCTCTGCGGGGACCCAGTACTTC. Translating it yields CASSHHTSSAGTQYF.

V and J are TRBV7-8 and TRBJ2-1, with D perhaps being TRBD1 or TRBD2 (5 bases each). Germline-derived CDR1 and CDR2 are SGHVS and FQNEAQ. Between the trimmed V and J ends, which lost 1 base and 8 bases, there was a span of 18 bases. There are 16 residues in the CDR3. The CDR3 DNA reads TGTGCCAGCAGCTTAGGGGGAGAGGGGATAACGGATGAGCAGTTCTTC. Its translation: CASSLGGEGITDEQFF. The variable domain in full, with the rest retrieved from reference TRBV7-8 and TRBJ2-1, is GAGVSQSPRYKVAKRGQDVALRCDPISGHVSLFWYQQALGQGPEFLTYFQNEAQLDKSGLPSDRFFAERPEGSVSTLKIQRTQQEDSAVYLCASSLGGEGITDEQFFGPGTRLTVL.

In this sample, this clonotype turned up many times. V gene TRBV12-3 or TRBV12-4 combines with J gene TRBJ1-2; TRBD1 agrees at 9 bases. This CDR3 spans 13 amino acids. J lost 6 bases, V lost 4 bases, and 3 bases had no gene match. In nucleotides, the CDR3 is TGTGCCAGCAGTTCACAGGGGGCTAATGGCTACACCTTC. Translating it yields CASSSQGANGYTF.

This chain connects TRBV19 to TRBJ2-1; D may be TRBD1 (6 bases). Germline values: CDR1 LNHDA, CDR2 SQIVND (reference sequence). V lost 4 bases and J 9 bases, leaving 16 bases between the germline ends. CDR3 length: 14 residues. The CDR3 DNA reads TGTGCCAGTAGTACCGGACAGAGTAAAACTGAGCAGTTCTTC. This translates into CASSTGQSKTEQFF. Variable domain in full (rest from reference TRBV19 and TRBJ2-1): DGGITQSPKYLFRKEGQNVTLSCEQNLNHDAMYWYRQDPGQGLRLIYYSQIVNDFQKGDIAEGYSVSREKKESFPLTVTSAQKNPTAFYLCASSTGQSKTEQFFGPGTRLTVL.

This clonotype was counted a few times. This CDR3 is CAWGDRPNYGYTF. In DNA form, the CDR3 reads TGTGCCTGGGGGGACCGGCCTAACTATGGCTACACCTTC. This chain links TRBV30 with TRBJ1-2, with D possibly matching TRBD1 (5 bases). The germline gives CDR1 GTSNPN, CDR2 SVGIG (reference sequence). Deletions cut 5 bases from V and 0 bases from J, with 10 bases between. The CDR3 spans 13 residues.

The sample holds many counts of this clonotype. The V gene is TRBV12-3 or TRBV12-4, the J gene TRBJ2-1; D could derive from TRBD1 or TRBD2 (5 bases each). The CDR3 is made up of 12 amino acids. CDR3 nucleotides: TGTGCAGTGGGACGAAAAAACAATGAGCAGTTCTTC. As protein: CAVGRKNNEQFF.

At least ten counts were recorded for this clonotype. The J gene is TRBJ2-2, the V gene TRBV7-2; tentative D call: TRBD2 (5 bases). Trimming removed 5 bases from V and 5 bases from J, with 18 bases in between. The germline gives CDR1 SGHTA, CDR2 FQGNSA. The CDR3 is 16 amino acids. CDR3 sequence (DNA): TGTGCCAGCAGCCTTGGCCTCGAGGGAGAAACCGGGGAGCTGTTTTTT. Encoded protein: CASSLGLEGETGELFF.

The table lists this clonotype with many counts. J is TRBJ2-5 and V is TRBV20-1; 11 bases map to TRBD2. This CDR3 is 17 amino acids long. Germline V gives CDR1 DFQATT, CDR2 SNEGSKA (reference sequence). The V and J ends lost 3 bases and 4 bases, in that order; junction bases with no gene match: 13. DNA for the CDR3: TGCAGTGCTAGGGCCGTACTAGCGGGAGTAGGGATAGAGACCCAGTACTTC. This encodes CSARAVLAGVGIETQYF.

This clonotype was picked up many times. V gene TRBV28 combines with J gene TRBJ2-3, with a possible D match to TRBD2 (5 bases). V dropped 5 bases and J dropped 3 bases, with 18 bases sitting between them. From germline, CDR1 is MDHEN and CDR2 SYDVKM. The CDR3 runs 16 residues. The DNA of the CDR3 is TGTGCCAGCAGTCCACGTAGGGCTCGGGGTACAGATACGCAGTATTTT. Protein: CASSPRRARGTDTQYF.

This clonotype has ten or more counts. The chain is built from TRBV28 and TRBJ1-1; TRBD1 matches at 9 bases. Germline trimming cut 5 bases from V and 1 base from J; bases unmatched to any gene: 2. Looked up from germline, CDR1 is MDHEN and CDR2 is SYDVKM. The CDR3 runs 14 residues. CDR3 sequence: CASSTGGGNTEAFF. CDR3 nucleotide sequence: TGTGCCAGCAGTACAGGGGGCGGGAACACTGAAGCTTTCTTT.

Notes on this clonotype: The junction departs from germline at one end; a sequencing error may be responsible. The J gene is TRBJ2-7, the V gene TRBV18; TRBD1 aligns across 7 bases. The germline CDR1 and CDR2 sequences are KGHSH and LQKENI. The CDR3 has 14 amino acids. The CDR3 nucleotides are TGTGCCGGCTCACCCTCACAGGGGCCCTACGAGCAGTACTTC. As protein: CAGSPSQGPYEQYF.

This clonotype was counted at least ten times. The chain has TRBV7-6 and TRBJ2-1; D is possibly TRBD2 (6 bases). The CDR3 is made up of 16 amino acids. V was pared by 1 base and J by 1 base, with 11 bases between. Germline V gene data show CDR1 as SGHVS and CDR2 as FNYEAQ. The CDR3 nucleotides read TGTGCCAGCAGCTTAGGGGGACTGGGTTCCTACAATGAGCAGTTCTTC. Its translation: CASSLGGLGSYNEQFF.

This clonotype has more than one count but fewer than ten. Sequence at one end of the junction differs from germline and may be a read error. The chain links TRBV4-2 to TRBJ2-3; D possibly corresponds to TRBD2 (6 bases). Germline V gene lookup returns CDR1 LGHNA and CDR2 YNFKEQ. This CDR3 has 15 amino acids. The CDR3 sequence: CASGQDAGPTDTQYF. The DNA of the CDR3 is TGTGCCAGCGGCCAAGATGCGGGACCCACAGATACGCAGTATTTT.

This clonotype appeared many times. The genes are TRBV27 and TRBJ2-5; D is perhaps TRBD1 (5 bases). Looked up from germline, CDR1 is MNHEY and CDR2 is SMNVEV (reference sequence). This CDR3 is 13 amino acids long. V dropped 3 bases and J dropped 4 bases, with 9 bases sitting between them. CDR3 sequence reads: CASSLTALETQYF. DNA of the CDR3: TGTGCCAGCAGTTTGACAGCTTTAGAGACCCAGTACTTC.

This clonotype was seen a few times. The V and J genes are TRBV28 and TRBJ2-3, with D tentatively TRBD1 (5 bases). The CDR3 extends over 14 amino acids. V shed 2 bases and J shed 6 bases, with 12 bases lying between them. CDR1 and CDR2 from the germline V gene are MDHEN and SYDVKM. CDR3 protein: CASSLARATDTQYF. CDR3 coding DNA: TGTGCCAGCAGTTTAGCCAGGGCCACCGATACGCAGTATTTT.

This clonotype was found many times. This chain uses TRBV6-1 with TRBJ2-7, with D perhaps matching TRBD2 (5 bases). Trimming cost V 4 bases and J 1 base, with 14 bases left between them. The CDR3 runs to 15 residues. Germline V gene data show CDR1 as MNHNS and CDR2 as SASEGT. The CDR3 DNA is TGTGCCAGCAGTGTAGAGGGCGGTAGTTCCTACGAGCAGTACTTC. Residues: CASSVEGGSSYEQYF.

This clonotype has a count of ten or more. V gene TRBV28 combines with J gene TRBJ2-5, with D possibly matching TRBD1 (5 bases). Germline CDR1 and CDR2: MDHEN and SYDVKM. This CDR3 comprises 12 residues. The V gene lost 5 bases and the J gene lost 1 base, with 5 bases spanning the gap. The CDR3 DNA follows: TGTGCCAGCAGTCAGGGCCAAGAGACCCAGTACTTC. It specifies CASSQGQETQYF.

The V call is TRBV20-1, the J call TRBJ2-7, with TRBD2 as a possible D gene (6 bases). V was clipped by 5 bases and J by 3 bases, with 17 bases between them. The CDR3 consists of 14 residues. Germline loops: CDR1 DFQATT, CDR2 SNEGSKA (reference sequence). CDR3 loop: CSAGPGTGDYEQYF. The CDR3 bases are TGCAGTGCTGGTCCCGGGACTGGCGACTACGAGCAGTACTTC.

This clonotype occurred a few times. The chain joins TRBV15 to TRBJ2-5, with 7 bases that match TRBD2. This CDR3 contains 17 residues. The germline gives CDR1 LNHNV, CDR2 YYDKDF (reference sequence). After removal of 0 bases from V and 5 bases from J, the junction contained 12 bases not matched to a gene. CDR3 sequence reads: CATSRDFYGGGTETQYF. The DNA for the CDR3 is TGTGCCACCAGCAGAGATTTTTACGGCGGGGGAACGGAGACCCAGTACTTC.

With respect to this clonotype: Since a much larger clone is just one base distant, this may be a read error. CDR3 coding DNA: TGCGCCAGCAGCTTGGGGGATATAGGCGAGCAGTTCTTC. It translates to CASSLGDIGEQFF. The chain links TRBV7-9 to TRBJ2-1; D possibly matches TRBD1 or TRBD2 (5 bases each). This CDR3 contains 13 residues. Germline CDR1 SEHNR, CDR2 FQNEAQ (reference sequence). The variable domain in full, with the rest retrieved from reference TRBV7-9 and TRBJ2-1, is DTGVSQNPRHKITKRGQNVTFRCDPISEHNRLYWYRQTLGQGPEFLTYFQNEAQLEKSRLLSDRFSAERPKGSFSTLEIQRTEQGDSAMYLCASSLGDIGEQFFGPGTRLTVL.

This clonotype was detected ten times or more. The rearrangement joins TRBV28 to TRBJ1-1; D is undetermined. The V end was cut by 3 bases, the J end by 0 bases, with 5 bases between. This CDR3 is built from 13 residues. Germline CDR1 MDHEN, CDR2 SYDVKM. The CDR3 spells CASSFGMNTEAFF. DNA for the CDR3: TGTGCCAGCAGTTTCGGCATGAACACTGAAGCTTTCTTT.

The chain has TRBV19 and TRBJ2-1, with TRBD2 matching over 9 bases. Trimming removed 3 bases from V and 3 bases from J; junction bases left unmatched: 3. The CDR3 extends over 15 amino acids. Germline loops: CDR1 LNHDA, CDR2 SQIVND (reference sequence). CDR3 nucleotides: TGTGCCAGTAGTATCGGTAGCGGGAGCTACAATGAGCAGTTCTTC. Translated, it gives CASSIGSGSYNEQFF.

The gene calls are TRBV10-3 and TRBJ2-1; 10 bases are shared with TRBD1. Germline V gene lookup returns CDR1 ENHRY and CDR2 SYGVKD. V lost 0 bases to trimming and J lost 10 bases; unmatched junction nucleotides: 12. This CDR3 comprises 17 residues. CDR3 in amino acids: CAISESPTGTGVKEQFF. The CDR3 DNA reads TGTGCCATCAGTGAGTCTCCTACCGGGACAGGGGTCAAGGAGCAGTTCTTC.